The entry below gives a single TCR beta chain sequence along with its context. No antigen is known for it. The record originates from a study of OX40 agonist ivuxolimab in advanced cancers. Study-level background: Intravenous ivuxolimab was administered to patients every 2 weeks at 0.01 to 10 mg/kg. Partial responses, seen in three patients, involved one hepatocellular carcinoma and two cutaneous melanomas. Study results and caveats: The study observed clonal expansion of CD4+ and CD8+ blood T cells by week 6 at 0.1 to 3.0 mg/kg. Among expanded peripheral T cells, antigen specificity went undetermined.

TCRdb's table, derived via immunoSEQ multiplex PCR, lists solely in-frame clones and lacks some. The sample has about 90,000 clones, more than 80% seen once. This receptor was obtained from an adult with an advanced solid tumor such as melanoma, head and neck, liver or kidney cancer. The starting material was CD4+ or CD8+ T cells sorted from blood, obtained in a trial of the OX40 agonist ivuxolimab.

The CDR3 reads CASIRRDRNTEAFF. The CDR3 DNA reads TGTGCCAGCATTCGCCGGGACAGGAACACTGAAGCTTTCTTT. V usage is TRBV6-1 and J usage is TRBJ1-1; 7 nucleotides line up with TRBD1. V lost 7 bases, J lost 1 base, and 6 bases stayed unmatched. Germline V gene sequence: CDR1 MNHNS, CDR2 SASEGT. The CDR3 sequence is 14 residues long.